The clone carrying this T cell receptor beta chain was recorded many times. Antigen: not known. One entry per CDR3 protein, called by TCRdb with MiXCR from the 5' RACE reads. The table has 240,000 or so distinct CDR3 sequences, around 7% seen once. V gave up 3 bases and J gave up 7 bases; unmatched junction bases: 4. This CDR3 has 14 amino acids. Germline loops: CDR1 SGHRS, CDR2 YFSETQ. This sample is part of a study of T cells after yellow fever vaccination. Across the whole study: Low-cell-number fractions underwent preparation using SMART-Seq v4 Ultra Low Input.

Findings and limits, study-wide: Only a minor proportion of clonotypes was detected across both CD4 and CD8 compartments. At around 95% for CD4 and 75% to 90% for CD8, most primary-vaccination clones showed up again after the booster.

The J gene is TRBJ2-1, the V gene TRBV5-1; 10 positions agree with TRBD1. This TCR was recovered from a man between 25 and 39 years old who received the YFV17D yellow fever vaccine. Sequenced material: CD4+ T cells sorted from PBMCs, taken 15 days after the yellow fever booster vaccination. This CDR3 reads CASSYRQGANEQFF. The CDR3 coding sequence is TGCGCCAGCAGCTACCGACAGGGGGCGAATGAGCAGTTCTTC.